Below, 13 T cell receptor beta chains from the same sample are listed, as sequenced in a study of shared clonotypes between healthy human individuals. TCRdb's copy holds only in-frame clones and misses some; the assay was immunoSEQ multiplex PCR. Among around 2.5 million clones, roughly 93% were seen once, and the ten largest hold around 0.37%. Specimen: naive CD4+ T cells from PBMCs. Described subset: CD45RA+ positively selected. The receptors derive from a man aged 18-30 years in good health. Some clones in this sample may be carry-over from other donors' samples.

The V call is TRBV5-1, the J call TRBJ2-1; D perhaps matches TRBD1 (6 bases). The CDR3 runs to 15 residues. The ends were cut back, 2 bases at V and 0 bases at J, with 9 bases in the middle. From germline, CDR1 is SGHRS and CDR2 YFSETQ. CDR3 coding DNA: TGCGCCAGCAGCTTTGAACAGGGCTCCTACAATGAGCAGTTCTTC. Its translation: CASSFEQGSYNEQFF.

This clone was found once. V and J are TRBV7-8 and TRBJ2-7; maybe TRBD1 (7 bases). The V end lost 5 bases, the J end lost 2 bases, and 19 bases lay between the germline ends. Germline lookup yields CDR1 SGHVS and CDR2 FQNEAQ. The CDR3 is made up of 16 amino acids. CDR3 nucleotide sequence: TGTGCCAGCAGCAAGAATGGCGGGACAGATACCTACGAGCAGTACTTC. It specifies CASSKNGGTDTYEQYF. Filled out from reference TRBV7-8 and TRBJ2-7, the complete variable domain reads GAGVSQSPRYKVAKRGQDVALRCDPISGHVSLFWYQQALGQGPEFLTYFQNEAQLDKSGLPSDRFFAERPEGSVSTLKIQRTQQEDSAVYLCASSKNGGTDTYEQYFGPGTRLTVT.

This chain uses TRBV2 with TRBJ2-3, with D perhaps TRBD1 (5 bases). Trimming took 6 bases from V and 4 from J, leaving 14 bases between them. The CDR3 consists of 14 residues. The germline CDR1 and CDR2 sequences are SNHLY and FYNNEI. CDR3 residues: CASRVLGVADTQYF. In DNA form, the CDR3 reads TGTGCCAGCAGAGTTCTAGGGGTCGCAGATACGCAGTATTTT.

V gene TRBV11-2 combines with J gene TRBJ2-5; D ambiguous. V lost 2 bases, J lost 4 bases, and 5 bases lay in between. The CDR3 totals 12 residues. Germline loops: CDR1 SGHAT, CDR2 FQNNGV. CDR3 sequence (DNA): TGTGCCAGCAGCTTAAAAGGAGAGACCCAGTACTTC. It specifies CASSLKGETQYF.

The chain combines TRBV18 with TRBJ2-4, with 8 nucleotides matching TRBD2. CDR3 length: 18 residues. J was trimmed by 2 bases and V by 3 bases; bases with no gene match: 12. Germline loops: CDR1 KGHSH, CDR2 LQKENI. CDR3 in amino acids: CASSPLGLAGITKNIQYF. CDR3 nucleotide sequence: TGTGCCAGCTCACCCCTGGGTCTAGCGGGCATCACCAAAAACATTCAGTACTTC. The full variable domain, completed using reference TRBV18 and TRBJ2-4, is NAGVMQNPRHLVRRRGQEARLRCSPMKGHSHVYWYRQLPEEGLKFMVYLQKENIIDESGMPKERFSAEFPKEGPSILRIQQVVRGDSAAYFCASSPLGLAGITKNIQYFGAGTRLSVL.

J is TRBJ2-2 and V is TRBV5-1; 12 positions agree with TRBD2. This CDR3 is 18 amino acids long. V lost 4 bases and J lost 1; bases outside the gene matches: 8. The V gene's germline CDR1 is SGHRS and CDR2 YFSETQ. The chain's CDR3 is CASSPRTSGALNTGELFF. DNA for the CDR3: TGCGCCAGCAGCCCCAGGACTAGCGGGGCCTTGAACACCGGGGAGCTGTTTTTT.

This sequence joins TRBV5-1 and TRBJ2-5, with TRBD2 matching 7 bases. Germline CDR1 reads SGHRS; CDR2 reads YFSETQ. The CDR3 is 18 residues long. V gave up 1 base and J gave up 0 bases; unmatched junction bases: 12. For the CDR3, the DNA is TGCGCCAGCAGCTTGTTCCTAGCGGAGGCCCTGTACCAAGAGACCCAGTACTTC. Protein product: CASSLFLAEALYQETQYF.

This clone appeared a few times. The rearrangement joins TRBV27 to TRBJ1-5, with D unclear. Trimming shortened V by 3 bases and J by 5 bases, and 5 bases separated the two germline ends. In germline, CDR1 is MNHEY, CDR2 SMNVEV (reference sequence). The CDR3 consists of 12 residues. DNA for the CDR3: TGTGCCAGCAGTTTCATCGATCAGCCCCAGCATTTT. It is translated as CASSFIDQPQHF.

A single count supports this clone. The V gene is TRBV7-2, the J gene TRBJ2-2, with D uncertain. The V end was cut by 1 base, the J end by 0 bases, with 9 bases between. The germline V gene encodes CDR1 SGHTA and CDR2 FQGNSA. The CDR3 extends over 16 amino acids. CDR3 DNA: TGTGCCAGCAGCTTAGGCGTTCTGGCGAACACCGGGGAGCTGTTTTTT. It yields the protein CASSLGVLANTGELFF.

This clone was picked up one time. The identical CDR3 is also encoded by other nucleotide sequences in the sample. The CDR3 spells CASSLEGGAGEQYF. DNA of the CDR3: TGCGCCAGCAGCTTGGAAGGGGGCGCGGGGGAGCAGTACTTC. The gene calls are TRBV5-1 and TRBJ2-7; possible D gene TRBD1, 7 bases. The germline CDR1 and CDR2 sequences are SGHRS and YFSETQ. Trimming pared 0 bases from V and 7 bases from J, leaving 14 bases between. CDR3 length: 14 amino acids.

Details on this clone: The same CDR3 can be traced to other DNA sequences in this sample. This chain uses TRBV7-2 with TRBJ2-7, with a possible D match to TRBD1 (5 bases). Between the trimmed V and J ends, which lost 5 bases and 4 bases, there was a span of 9 bases. The CDR3 covers 12 residues. The V gene's germline CDR1 is SGHTA and CDR2 FQGNSA. The CDR3 nucleotides read TGTGCCAGCAGCCGGTCAGGGTACGAGCAGTACTTC. Amino acids: CASSRSGYEQYF.

The chain combines TRBV7-9 with TRBJ2-3; D not certain. The CDR3 covers 14 residues. Trimming shortened V by 1 base and J by 4 bases, and 9 bases separated the two germline ends. Germline V gene data show CDR1 as SEHNR and CDR2 as FQNEAQ (reference sequence). Here the CDR3 reads CASSLGLRSDTQYF. CDR3 DNA: TGTGCCAGCAGCTTAGGACTCCGGTCAGATACGCAGTATTTT.

The rearrangement links TRBV9 to TRBJ2-7; possible D gene TRBD1, 6 bases. The germline V gene encodes CDR1 SGDLS and CDR2 YYNGEE. Trimming pared 0 bases from V and 0 bases from J, leaving 10 bases between. The CDR3 has 15 amino acids. DNA for the CDR3: TGTGCCAGCAGCGTAGCACAGGGTCTCTCCTACGAGCAGTACTTC. Translating it yields CASSVAQGLSYEQYF.